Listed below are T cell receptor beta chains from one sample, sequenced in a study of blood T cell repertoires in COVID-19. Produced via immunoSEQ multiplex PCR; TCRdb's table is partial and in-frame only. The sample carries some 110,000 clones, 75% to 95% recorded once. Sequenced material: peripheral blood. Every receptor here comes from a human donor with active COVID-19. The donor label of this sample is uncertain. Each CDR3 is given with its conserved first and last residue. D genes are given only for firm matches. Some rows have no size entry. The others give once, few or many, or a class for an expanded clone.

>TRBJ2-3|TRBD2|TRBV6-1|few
TGTGCCAGCAGTGAAGCGTGGGGACTAGCGGGGAGCACAGATACGCAGTATTTT
CASSEAWGLAGSTDTQYF
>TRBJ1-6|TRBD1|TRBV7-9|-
TGTGCCAGCAGCCGGACAGGGGGCAGTAATTCACCCCTCCACTTT
CASSRTGGSNSPLHF
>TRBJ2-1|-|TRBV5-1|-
TGCGCCAGCAGCTTGAGGTTTCGCGATCGGGGAAGCTCCTACAATGAGCAGTTCTTC
CASSLRFRDRGSSYNEQFF
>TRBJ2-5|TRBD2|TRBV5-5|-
TGTGCCAGCAGCACTGGGACTAGCGGGGGAAAGACCCAGTACTTC
CASSTGTSGGKTQYF
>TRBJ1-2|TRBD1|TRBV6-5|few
TGTGCCAGCAGCGCAGGGGGGTCGGGAGGCTACACCTTC
CASSAGGSGGYTF
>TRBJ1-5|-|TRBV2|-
TGTGCCGGCTCGACGGGGATAAATAGCAATCAGCCCCAGCATTTT
CAGSTGINSNQPQHF
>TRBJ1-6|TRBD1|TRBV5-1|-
TGCGCCAGCAGCTTGTACGACAGGGGACCTTCACCCCTCCACTTT
CASSLYDRGPSPLHF
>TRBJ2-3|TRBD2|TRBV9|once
TGTGCCAGCACCCAACGGGGGGGTACCACAGATACGCAGTATTTT
CASTQRGGTTDTQYF
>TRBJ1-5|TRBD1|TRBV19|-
TGTGCCAGTAGTATAGAACCACCCTGGACAGGGGTCAATCAGCCCCAGCATTTT
CASSIEPPWTGVNQPQHF
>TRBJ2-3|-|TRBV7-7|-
TGTGCCAGCAGCCCCATCGTTAGCGGCCGCACAGATACGCAGTATTTT
CASSPIVSGRTDTQYF
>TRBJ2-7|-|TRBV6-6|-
TGTGCCAGCAGTTACAGGGAGTACGAGCAGTACTTC
CASSYREYEQYF
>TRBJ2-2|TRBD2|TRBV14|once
TGTGCCAGCAGCCAAGGGGGCCCAACTAGCGGGGGGGCCCCCGGGGAGCTGTTTTTT
CASSQGGPTSGGAPGELFF
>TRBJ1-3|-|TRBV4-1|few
TGCGCCAGCAGCCAAGATCAGGGGACCGGAAACACCATATATTTT
CASSQDQGTGNTIYF
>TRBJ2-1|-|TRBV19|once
TGTGCCAGTAGTATGAACGGGTTAGACTACAATGAGCAGTTCTTC
CASSMNGLDYNEQFF
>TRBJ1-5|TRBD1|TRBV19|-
TGTGCCAGTAGTATGACAGGGTTCCATAGCAATCAGCCCCAGCATTTT
CASSMTGFHSNQPQHF
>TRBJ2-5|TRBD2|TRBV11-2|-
TGTGCCAGCAGCTTAGGGGTAGCGGGGGGGCCCAGGGAGACCCAGTACTTC
CASSLGVAGGPRETQYF
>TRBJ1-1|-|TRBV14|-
TGTGCCAGCAGCCGACAGACGATAAACACTGAAGCTTTCTTT
CASSRQTINTEAFF
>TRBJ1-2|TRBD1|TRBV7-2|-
TGTGCCAGCAGCTTGGACAGGGCCAACTATGGCTACACCTTC
CASSLDRANYGYTF
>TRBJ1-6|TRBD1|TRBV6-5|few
TGTGCCAGCAGTTACAAGGGGGCGCGTTCACCCCTCCACTTT
CASSYKGARSPLHF
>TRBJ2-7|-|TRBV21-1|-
TGTGCCAGCAGCGCGTGCTACTACGAGCAGTACTTC
CASSACYYEQYF
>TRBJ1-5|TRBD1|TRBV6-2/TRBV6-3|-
TGTGCCAGCAGCCCAGGGACAGGGCGGCAGCCCCAGCATTTT
CASSPGTGRQPQHF
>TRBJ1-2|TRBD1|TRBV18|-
TGTGCCAGCTCACAAGGACAGGGGGCTGCCAACTATGGCTACACCTTC
CASSQGQGAANYGYTF
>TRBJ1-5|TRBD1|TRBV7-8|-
TGTGCCAGCAGCCTGGGACAGGGAAACAATCAGCCCCAGCATTTT
CASSLGQGNNQPQHF
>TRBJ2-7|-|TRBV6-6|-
TGTGCCAGCAGTCATGGCGGTGCGGAGCAGTACTTC
CASSHGGAEQYF
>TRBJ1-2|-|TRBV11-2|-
TGTGCCAGCAGCTTAGATGGAGCCCCAAGCTATGGCTACACCTTC
CASSLDGAPSYGYTF
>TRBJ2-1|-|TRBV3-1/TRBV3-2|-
TGTGCCAGCAGCCAACGCGGCCTTCCCTACAATGAGCAGTTCTTC
CASSQRGLPYNEQFF
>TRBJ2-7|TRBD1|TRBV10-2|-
TGCGCCAGCAGTGACAGGGGGTGGATATACGAGCAGTACTTC
CASSDRGWIYEQYF
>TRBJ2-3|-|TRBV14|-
TGTGCCAGCAGCCAAGCGGGGGTTAGCACAGATACGCAGTATTTT
CASSQAGVSTDTQYF